The 4 T cell receptor beta chains below were found in one sample sequenced in a study of T cells in Graves' hyperthyroidism and ophthalmopathy. What was amplified from RNA transcripts were TCR beta CDR3 regions. Researchers ran a first-round RT-PCR on the TCR CDR3 using the HTBI primer set. TCRdb called the multiplex PCR reads again in MiXCR, with one record for every CDR3 protein. There are approximately 510,000 distinct CDR3 sequences in the sample; less than 25% occur only once, and more than 20% lies in the top ten. The sample consisted of blood. These receptors were collected from a man in his late teens or twenties with Graves' hyperthyroidism.

In its sample, this clonotype was seen many times. The V and J genes are TRBV30 and TRBJ2-5; tentatively, D is TRBD1 (5 bases). V shed 0 bases and J shed 4 bases, with 9 bases lying between them. Germline CDR1 is GTSNPN and CDR2 is SVGIG (reference sequence). The CDR3 spans 13 residues. The CDR3 DNA is TGTGCCTGGAGTGTACAGGCCCGAGAGACCCAGTACTTC. It codes for CAWSVQARETQYF.

This clonotype has just a few counts. This chain links TRBV6-5 with TRBJ2-5; 15 nucleotides line up with TRBD2. The CDR3 length is 18 residues. The V segment lost 2 bases and the J segment 1 base; nucleotides outside the gene matches: 5. The germline V gene encodes CDR1 MNHEY and CDR2 SVGAGI. In nucleotides, the CDR3 is TGTGCCAGCAGTTACGGGACTAGCGGGAGGTTTGGCCAAGAGACCCAGTACTTC. Its protein is CASSYGTSGRFGQETQYF.

This clonotype was counted many times. This CDR3 reads CASSSGAPGPQHF. The CDR3 region has the DNA TGTGCCAGCAGTTCAGGGGCCCCCGGGCCCCAGCATTTT. This chain uses TRBV6-5 with TRBJ1-5, with D possibly being TRBD1 (6 bases). CDR1 and CDR2 from the germline V gene are MNHEY and SVGAGI. The CDR3 is 13 amino acids. Trimming removed 4 bases at V and 9 bases at J, with 13 bases between.

This clonotype showed up many times. This chain connects TRBV14 to TRBJ2-7; D remains ambiguous. The CDR3 sequence is 12 residues long. The germline V gene has CDR1 SGHDN and CDR2 FVKESK. Trimming removed 1 base at V and 6 bases at J, with 7 bases between. This chain's CDR3 is CASSQGNVEQYF. DNA for the CDR3: TGTGCCAGCAGCCAAGGTAACGTCGAGCAGTACTTC. Full variable domain (missing parts from reference TRBV14 and TRBJ2-7): EAGVTQFPSHSVIEKGQTVTLRCDPISGHDNLYWYRRVMGKEIKFLLHFVKESKQDESGMPNNRFLAERTGGTYSTLKVQPAELEDSGVYFCASSQGNVEQYFGPGTRLTVT.